The source of this T cell receptor (beta chain) is a study of blood T cell repertoires in COVID-19. At the level of the study: The origin of the acute and convalescent COVID-19 samples was the United States, Italy and Spain. Sources were T cells, B-cell-depleted T cells, or PBMCs; the material itself was cDNA or gDNA.

The assay was immunoSEQ multiplex PCR, and TCRdb's table has in-frame clones only and misses some. The sample carries some 130,000 clones, 60% to 75% recorded once. This clone was observed once. This receptor was identified in a woman in her 70s with acute or convalescent COVID-19. Sequenced: peripheral blood.

CDR3 region: CASSAIISDSPLHF. In nucleotides, the CDR3 is TGTGCCAGCAGCGCAATCATCTCGGATTCACCCCTCCACTTT. The chain combines TRBV6-5 with TRBJ1-6; D unresolved. The CDR3 is made up of 14 amino acids. The germline CDR1 and CDR2 sequences are MNHEY and SVGAGI. Trimming cost V 6 bases and J 8 bases, with 14 bases left between them.